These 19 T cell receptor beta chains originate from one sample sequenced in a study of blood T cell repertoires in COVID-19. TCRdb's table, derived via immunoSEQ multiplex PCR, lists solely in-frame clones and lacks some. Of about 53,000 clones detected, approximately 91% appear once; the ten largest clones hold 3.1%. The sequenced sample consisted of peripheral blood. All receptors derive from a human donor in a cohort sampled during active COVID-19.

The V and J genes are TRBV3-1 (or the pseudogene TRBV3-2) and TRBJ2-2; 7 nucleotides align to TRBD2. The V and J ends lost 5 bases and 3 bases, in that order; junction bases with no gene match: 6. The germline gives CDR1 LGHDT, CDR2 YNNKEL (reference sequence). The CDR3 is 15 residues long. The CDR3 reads CASSARLADTGELFF. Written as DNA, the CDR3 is TGTGCCAGCAGCGCGCGACTAGCAGACACCGGGGAGCTGTTTTTT.

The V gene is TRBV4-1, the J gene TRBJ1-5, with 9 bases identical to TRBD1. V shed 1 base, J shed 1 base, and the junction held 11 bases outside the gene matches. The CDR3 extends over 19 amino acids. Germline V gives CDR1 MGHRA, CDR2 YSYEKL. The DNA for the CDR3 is TGCGCCAGCAGCCAAGGTACTGACAGGGGGGATGCCAGCAATCAGCCCCAGCATTTT. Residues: CASSQGTDRGDASNQPQHF.

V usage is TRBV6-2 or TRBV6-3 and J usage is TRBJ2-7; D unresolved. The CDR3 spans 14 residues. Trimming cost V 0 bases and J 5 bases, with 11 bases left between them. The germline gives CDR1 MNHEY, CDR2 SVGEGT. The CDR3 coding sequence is TGTGCCAGCAGTTACTCGAGGCCTTCCCACGAGCAGTACTTC. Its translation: CASSYSRPSHEQYF.

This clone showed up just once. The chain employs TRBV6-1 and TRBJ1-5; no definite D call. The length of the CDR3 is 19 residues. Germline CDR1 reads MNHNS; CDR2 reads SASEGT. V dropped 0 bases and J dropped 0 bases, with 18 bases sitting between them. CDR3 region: CASSEASLNALYSNQPQHF. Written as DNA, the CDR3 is TGTGCCAGCAGTGAAGCTTCACTTAATGCCCTTTATAGCAATCAGCCCCAGCATTTT.

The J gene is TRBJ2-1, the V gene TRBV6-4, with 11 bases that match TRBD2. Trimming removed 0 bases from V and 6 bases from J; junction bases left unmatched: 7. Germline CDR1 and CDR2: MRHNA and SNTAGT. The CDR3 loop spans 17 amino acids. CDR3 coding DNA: TGTGCCAGCAGTGACTCGGGCTTAGCGGGAGGGCCCAATGAGCAGTTCTTC. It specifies CASSDSGLAGGPNEQFF.

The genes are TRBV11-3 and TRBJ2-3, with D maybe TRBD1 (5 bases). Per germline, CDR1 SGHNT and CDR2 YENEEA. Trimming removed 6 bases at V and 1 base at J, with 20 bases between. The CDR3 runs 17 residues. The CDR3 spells CASSKRKGQAGTDTQYF. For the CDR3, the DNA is TGTGCCAGCAGTAAGAGAAAGGGGCAGGCAGGCACAGATACGCAGTATTTT.

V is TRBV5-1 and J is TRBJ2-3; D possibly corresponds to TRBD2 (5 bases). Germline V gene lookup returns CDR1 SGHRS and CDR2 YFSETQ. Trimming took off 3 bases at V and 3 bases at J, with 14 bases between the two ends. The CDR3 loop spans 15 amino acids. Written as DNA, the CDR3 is TGCGCCAGCAGCTCCCCATCGGGCGGGACAGATACGCAGTATTTT. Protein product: CASSSPSGGTDTQYF.

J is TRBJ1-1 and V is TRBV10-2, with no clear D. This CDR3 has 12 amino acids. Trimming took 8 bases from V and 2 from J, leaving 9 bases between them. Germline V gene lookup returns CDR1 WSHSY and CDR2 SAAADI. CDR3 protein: CASRQINTEAFF. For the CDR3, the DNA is TGCGCCAGCCGACAAATCAACACTGAAGCTTTCTTT.

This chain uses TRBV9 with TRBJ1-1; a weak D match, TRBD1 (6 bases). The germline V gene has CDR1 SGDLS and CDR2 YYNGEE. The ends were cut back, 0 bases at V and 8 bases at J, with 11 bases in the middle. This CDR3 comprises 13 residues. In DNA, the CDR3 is TGTGCCAGCAGCGTAGCCGGGGGGGCCGAAGCTTTCTTT. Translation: CASSVAGGAEAFF.

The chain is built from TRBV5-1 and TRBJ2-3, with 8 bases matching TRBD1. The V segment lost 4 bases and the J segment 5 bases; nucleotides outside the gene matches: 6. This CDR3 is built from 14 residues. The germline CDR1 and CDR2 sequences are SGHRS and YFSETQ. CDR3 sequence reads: CASSLDRAGDTQYF. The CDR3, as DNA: TGCGCCAGCAGCCTGGACAGGGCAGGAGATACGCAGTATTTT.

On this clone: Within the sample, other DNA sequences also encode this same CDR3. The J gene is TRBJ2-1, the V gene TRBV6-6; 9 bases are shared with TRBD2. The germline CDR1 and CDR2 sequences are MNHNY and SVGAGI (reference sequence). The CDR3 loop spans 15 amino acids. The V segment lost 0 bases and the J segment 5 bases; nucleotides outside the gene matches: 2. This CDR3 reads CASSYSSSGDNEQFF. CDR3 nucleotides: TGTGCCAGCAGTTACTCGTCTAGCGGGGACAATGAGCAGTTCTTC.

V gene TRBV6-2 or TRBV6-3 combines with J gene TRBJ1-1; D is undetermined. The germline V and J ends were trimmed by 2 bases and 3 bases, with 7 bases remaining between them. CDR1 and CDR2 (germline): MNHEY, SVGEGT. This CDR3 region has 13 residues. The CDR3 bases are TGTGCCAGCAGTTACGGAGCTCACACTGAAGCTTTCTTT. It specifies CASSYGAHTEAFF.

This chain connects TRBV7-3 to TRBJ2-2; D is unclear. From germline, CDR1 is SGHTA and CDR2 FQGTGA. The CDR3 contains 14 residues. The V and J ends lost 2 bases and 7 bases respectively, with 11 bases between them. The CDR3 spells CASSLDLPFGELFF. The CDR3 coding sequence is TGTGCCAGCAGCTTAGACTTGCCTTTCGGGGAGCTGTTTTTT.

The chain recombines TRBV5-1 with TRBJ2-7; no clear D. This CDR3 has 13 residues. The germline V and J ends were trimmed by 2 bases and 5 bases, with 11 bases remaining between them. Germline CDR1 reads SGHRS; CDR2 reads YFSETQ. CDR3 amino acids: CASSLTPNDEQYV. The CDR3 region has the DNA TGCGCCAGCAGCTTAACTCCAAATGACGAGCAGTACGTC.

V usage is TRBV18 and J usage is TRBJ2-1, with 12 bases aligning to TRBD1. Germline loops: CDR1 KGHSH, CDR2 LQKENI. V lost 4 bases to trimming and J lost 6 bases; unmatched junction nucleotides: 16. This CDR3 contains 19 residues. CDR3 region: CASSQTGTGGAGVSNEQFF. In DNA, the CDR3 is TGTGCCAGCTCACAAACCGGGACAGGGGGCGCCGGAGTTAGCAATGAGCAGTTCTTC. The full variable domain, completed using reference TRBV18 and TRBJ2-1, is NAGVMQNPRHLVRRRGQEARLRCSPMKGHSHVYWYRQLPEEGLKFMVYLQKENIIDESGMPKERFSAEFPKEGPSILRIQQVVRGDSAAYFCASSQTGTGGAGVSNEQFFGPGTRLTVL.

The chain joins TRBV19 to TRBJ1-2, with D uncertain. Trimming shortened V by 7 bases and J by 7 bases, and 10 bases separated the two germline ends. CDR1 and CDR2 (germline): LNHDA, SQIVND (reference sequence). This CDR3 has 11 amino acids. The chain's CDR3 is CASTLTSGYTF. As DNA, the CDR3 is TGTGCCAGTACCTTGACTAGTGGCTACACCTTC.

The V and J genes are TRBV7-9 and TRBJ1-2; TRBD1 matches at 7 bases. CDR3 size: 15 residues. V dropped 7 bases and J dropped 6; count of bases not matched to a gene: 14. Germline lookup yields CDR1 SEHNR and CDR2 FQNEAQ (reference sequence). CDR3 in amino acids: CASTRDSYCMDGYTF. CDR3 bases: TGTGCCAGCACCCGGGACAGTTACTGCATGGATGGCTACACCTTC. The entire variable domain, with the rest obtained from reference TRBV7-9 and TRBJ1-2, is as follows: DTGVSQNPRHKITKRGQNVTFRCDPISEHNRLYWYRQTLGQGPEFLTYFQNEAQLEKSRLLSDRFSAERPKGSFSTLEIQRTEQGDSAMYLCASTRDSYCMDGYTFGSGTRLTVV.

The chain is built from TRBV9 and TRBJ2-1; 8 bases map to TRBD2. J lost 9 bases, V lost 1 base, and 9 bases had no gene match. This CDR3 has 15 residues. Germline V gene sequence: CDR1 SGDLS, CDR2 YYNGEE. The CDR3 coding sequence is TGTGCCAGCAGCGTATTGTCTAGCGGGTTCACTGAGCAGTTCTTC. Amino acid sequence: CASSVLSSGFTEQFF. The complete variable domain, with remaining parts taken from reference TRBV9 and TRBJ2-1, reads DSGVTQTPKHLITATGQRVTLRCSPRSGDLSVYWYQQSLDQGLQFLIQYYNGEERAKGNILERFSAQQFPDLHSELNLSSLELGDSALYFCASSVLSSGFTEQFFGPGTRLTVL.

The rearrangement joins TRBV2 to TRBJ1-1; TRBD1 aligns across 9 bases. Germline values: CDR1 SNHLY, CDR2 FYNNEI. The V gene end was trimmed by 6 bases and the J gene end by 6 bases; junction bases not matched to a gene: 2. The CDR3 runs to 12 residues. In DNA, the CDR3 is TGTGCCAGCAGCTGGACAGGGGCTGAAGCTTTCTTT. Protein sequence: CASSWTGAEAFF.